This T cell receptor beta chain derives from a study of cytomegalovirus exposure and HLA in healthy donors. General study points: When analyzed later, the rates of TCR association showed variation by HLA locus, with DRB1 the most and HLA-C the fewest. Cytomegalovirus association was listed for about 170 TCR beta chains.

Deletions cut 6 bases from V and 3 bases from J, with 23 bases between. The CDR3 covers 17 residues. From germline, CDR1 is MDHEN and CDR2 SYDVKM. A word on this clone: Antigen: not known.

The PCR had 60 Vbeta and 13 Jbeta primers. TCRdb's table, derived via immunoSEQ multiplex PCR, lists solely in-frame clones and lacks some. The sample consists of some 140,000 clones, approximately 80% of them appearing once. Material: PBMCs. The clonotype comes from a man aged 25-40 years in good health and CMV-seropositive. V is TRBV28 and J is TRBJ1-1, with TRBD1 as a possible D gene (6 bases). CDR3 sequence: CASSGTPGGARDTEAFF. The CDR3 DNA follows: TGTGCCAGCAGCGGGACACCAGGTGGGGCGCGAGACACTGAAGCTTTCTTT. The full variable domain, rest sourced from reference TRBV28 and TRBJ1-1, is DVKVTQSSRYLVKRTGEKVFLECVQDMDHENMFWYRQDPGLGLRLIYFSYDVKMKEKGDIPEGYSVSREKKERFSLILESASTNQTSMYLCASSGTPGGARDTEAFFGQGTRLTVV.